Shown below are 3 T cell receptor beta chains from a single sample sequenced in a study of CD8+ T cells in alopecia areata. After isolation, RNA underwent reverse transcription to generate cDNA as the sequencing template. This table comes from immunoSEQ multiplex PCR, and its TCRdb copy is limited to in-frame clones, with some not included. Of about 220,000 clones in the sample, under 60% were seen once. Treatment in this sample: oral pan-JAK inhibitor, 5-10 mg twice daily. The sequencing used CD4+ T cells sorted from blood, collected at week 4, from a patient treated with tofacitinib. These receptors were collected from a human donor with alopecia areata.

This rearrangement joins TRBV29-1 to TRBJ2-4; perhaps D is TRBD1 or TRBD2 (6 bases each). The CDR3 totals 14 residues. Germline-derived CDR1 and CDR2 are SQVTM and ANQGSEA. The V and J ends lost 6 bases and 6 bases respectively, with 18 bases between them. This CDR3 reads CSVSGGQLPNIQYF. DNA for the CDR3: TGCAGCGTGTCCGGGGGACAACTTCCAAACATTCAGTACTTC.

The V gene is TRBV30, the J gene TRBJ2-2; D is perhaps TRBD1 (6 bases). Trimming shortened V by 5 bases and J by 4 bases, and 11 bases separated the two germline ends. Germline V gives CDR1 GTSNPN, CDR2 SVGIG (reference sequence). The CDR3 sequence is 13 residues long. The CDR3: CAWRTEFTGELFF. The CDR3 DNA is TGTGCCTGGCGGACAGAGTTCACCGGGGAGCTGTTTTTT.

This sequence joins TRBV9 and TRBJ2-7; TRBD1 matches at 7 bases. The trim removed 4 bases at V and 7 bases at J, leaving 5 bases unmatched. Germline CDR1 SGDLS, CDR2 YYNGEE. This CDR3 contains 12 residues. DNA of the CDR3: TGTGCCAGCAGCAAACAGGGGAAGGAGCAGTACTTC. This encodes CASSKQGKEQYF.